The subject of this entry is one T cell receptor (beta chain). This entry is derived from a study of blood T cell repertoires in COVID-19. TCRdb keeps only in-frame clones here, not all; method: immunoSEQ multiplex PCR. The sample lists about 250,000 clones; 85% to 90% were seen once. V was pared by 5 bases and J by 3 bases, with 11 bases of the junction left unmatched. The CDR3 loop spans 17 amino acids. Germline V gene sequence: CDR1 SSHAT, CDR2 FNYEAQ (reference sequence). The chain carries TRBV7-7 and TRBJ2-3; TRBD2 matches at 10 bases. The receptor's source is a man aged 35-49 years who had recovered from COVID-19. Input material: PBMCs or T cells enriched from blood (not recorded which). Here the CDR3 reads CASSRLPRTSGTDTQYF. CDR3 nucleotides: TGTGCCAGCAGCCGACTCCCCAGGACTAGCGGAACAGATACGCAGTATTTT.